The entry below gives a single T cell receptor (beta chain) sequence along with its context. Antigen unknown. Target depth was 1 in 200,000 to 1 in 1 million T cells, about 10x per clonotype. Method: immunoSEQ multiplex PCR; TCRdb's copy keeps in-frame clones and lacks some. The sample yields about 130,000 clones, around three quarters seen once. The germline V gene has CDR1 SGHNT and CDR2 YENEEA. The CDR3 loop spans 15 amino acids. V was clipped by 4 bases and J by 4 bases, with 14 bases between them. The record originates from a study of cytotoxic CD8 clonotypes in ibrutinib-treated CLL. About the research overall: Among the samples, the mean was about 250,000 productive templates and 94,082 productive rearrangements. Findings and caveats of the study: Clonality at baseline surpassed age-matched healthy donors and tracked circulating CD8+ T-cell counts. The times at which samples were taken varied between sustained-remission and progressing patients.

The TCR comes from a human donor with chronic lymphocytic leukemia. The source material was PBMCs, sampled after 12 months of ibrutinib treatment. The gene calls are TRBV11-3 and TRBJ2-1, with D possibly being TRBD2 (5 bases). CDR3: CASSSREAEYNEQFF. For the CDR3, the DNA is TGTGCCAGCAGCTCCCGAGAAGCGGAGTACAATGAGCAGTTCTTC.